These T cell receptor beta chains were read from a single sample in a study of cytomegalovirus exposure and HLA in healthy donors. Measured with immunoSEQ multiplex PCR; TCRdb has only the in-frame clones, and not every one. This repertoire includes some 110,000 clones. Material for sequencing was PBMCs. The receptors originated from a man aged 25 to 40 in good health and CMV-seronegative. Each CDR3 is given with its conserved first and last residue. A D gene is named only where the DNA matches it firmly.

v_gene	j_gene	d_gene	CDR3aa	CDR3nt
TRBV7-2	TRBJ1-2	.	CASSLYAQGPYGYTF	TGTGCCAGCAGCTTATACGCGCAGGGCCCCTATGGCTACACCTTC
TRBV7-9	TRBJ2-2	.	CASSLSGELFF	TGTGCCAGCTCCCTTAGCGGGGAGCTGTTTTTT
TRBV6-5	TRBJ2-5	.	CASSYSWTAFKETQYF	TGTGCCAGCAGTTACTCTTGGACAGCCTTTAAAGAGACCCAGTACTTC
TRBV5-6	TRBJ2-4	TRBD2	CASSLKSSGLAKNIQYF	TGTGCCAGCAGCTTGAAGTCTAGCGGCTTAGCCAAAAACATTCAGTACTTC
TRBV20-1	TRBJ1-3	.	CSASGGSTIYF	TGCAGTGCTAGTGGCGGAAGCACCATATATTTT
TRBV5-4	TRBJ2-2	.	CASSLFGGQRNTRELFF	TGTGCCAGCAGCTTGTTCGGGGGACAGCGGAACACCAGGGAGCTGTTTTTT
TRBV11-2	TRBJ1-1	.	CASTLTGDTEAFF	TGTGCCAGCACCTTGACGGGAGACACTGAAGCTTTCTTT
TRBV20-1	TRBJ1-4	.	CSASSNGAAIF	TGCAGTGCTAGCAGTAACGGAGCTGCGATTTTT
TRBV5-4	TRBJ2-2	.	CASSDTSTGELFF	TGTGCCAGCAGCGACACCAGCACCGGGGAGCTGTTTTTT
TRBV29-1	TRBJ1-5	.	CSVSEQGVNQPQHF	TGCAGCGTTTCCGAACAGGGTGTCAATCAGCCCCAGCATTTT
TRBV19	TRBJ2-3	TRBD2	CASSPRGKTSGGAPDTQYF	TGTGCCAGTAGTCCTCGCGGGAAGACTAGCGGGGGGGCACCAGATACGCAGTATTTT
TRBV27	TRBJ2-1	.	CASSFGGGDEQFF	TGTGCCAGCAGTTTCGGGGGAGGCGATGAGCAGTTCTTC
TRBV6-1	TRBJ2-7	.	CASSEGGDEQYF	TGTGCCAGCAGTGAAGGTGGAGACGAGCAGTACTTC
TRBV7-2	TRBJ2-7	.	CASSLNAGTTRYF	TGTGCCAGCAGCCTTAATGCGGGTACGACGCGGTACTTC
TRBV10-3	TRBJ2-1	.	CAISGLANEQFF	TGTGCCATCAGTGGTCTAGCGAATGAGCAGTTCTTC
TRBV5-8	TRBJ1-5	TRBD1	CASSLGPKQGVGSNQPQHF	TGTGCCAGCAGCTTGGGCCCCAAACAGGGGGTTGGCAGCAATCAGCCCCAGCATTTT
TRBV9	TRBJ2-7	.	CASSSGTSYEQYF	TGTGCCAGCAGCTCCGGGACTTCTTACGAGCAGTACTTC
TRBV19	TRBJ1-5	TRBD1	CASSKDRRNQPQHF	TGTGCCAGTAGTAAGGACAGGAGAAATCAGCCCCAGCATTTT
TRBV6-1	TRBJ2-7	TRBD1	CASSEGTGGAYEQYF	TGTGCCAGCAGTGAAGGGACAGGGGGCGCCTACGAGCAGTACTTC
TRBV19	TRBJ1-4	.	CASSSPGNSNEKLFF	TGTGCCAGTAGTTCACCAGGGAATAGTAATGAAAAACTGTTTTTT